The 29 T cell receptor beta chains below all came from one sample that was sequenced in a study of blood T cell repertoires in COVID-19. Data came from immunoSEQ multiplex PCR; TCRdb stores just in-frame clones and leaves some out. Here the sample spans about 150,000 clones, 79% being singletons. Sequenced: peripheral blood. Receptors originate from a man in his forties or fifties with active or convalescent COVID-19.

The chain combines TRBV2 with TRBJ1-1, with D unclear. The length of the CDR3 is 12 residues. Germline V gene data show CDR1 as SNHLY and CDR2 as FYNNEI. Trimming shortened V by 4 bases and J by 7 bases, and 10 bases separated the two germline ends. Here the CDR3 reads CASSGWQIEAFF. CDR3 in DNA: TGTGCCAGCAGTGGGTGGCAGATTGAAGCTTTCTTT.

V is TRBV28 and J is TRBJ1-1; the match to TRBD1 covers 7 bases. This CDR3 contains 13 residues. The germline V gene has CDR1 MDHEN and CDR2 SYDVKM. The junction had 2 bases not matched to a gene; V was cut back by 6 bases and J by 1 base. CDR3 nucleotide sequence: TGTGCCAGCAGCGACAGGGCGAACACTGAAGCTTTCTTT. Translating gives CASSDRANTEAFF. The full variable domain, completed using reference TRBV28 and TRBJ1-1, is DVKVTQSSRYLVKRTGEKVFLECVQDMDHENMFWYRQDPGLGLRLIYFSYDVKMKEKGDIPEGYSVSREKKERFSLILESASTNQTSMYLCASSDRANTEAFFGQGTRLTVV.

The rearrangement joins TRBV3-1 (or the pseudogene TRBV3-2) to TRBJ2-2; no clear D gene. Germline V gives CDR1 LGHDT, CDR2 YNNKEL (reference sequence). The CDR3 length is 14 residues. V was shortened by 2 bases and J by 3 bases, with 7 bases between the two germline ends. The CDR3 DNA follows: TGTGCCAGCAGCCAACCTCGGGACACCGGGGAGCTGTTTTTT. It codes for CASSQPRDTGELFF.

The chain links TRBV28 to TRBJ1-2; possible D gene TRBD1, 5 bases. Deletions cut 8 bases from V and 3 bases from J, with 13 bases between. The CDR3 sequence is 13 residues long. Germline CDR1 MDHEN, CDR2 SYDVKM. The CDR3 region is CASSGGGYYGYTF. Written as DNA, the CDR3 is TGTGCCAGCTCTGGGGGAGGGTACTATGGCTACACCTTC.

The chain recombines TRBV9 with TRBJ1-5; D gene uncertain. The CDR3 covers 14 residues. With 0 bases removed from V and 6 bases from J, the gap between germline ends came to 10 bases. Germline CDR1 is SGDLS and CDR2 is YYNGEE. The CDR3 bases are TGTGCCAGCAGCGTAGCGGGAAGTGGTCAGCCCCAGCATTTT. Its translation is CASSVAGSGQPQHF.

This chain joins TRBV6-5 and TRBJ1-5; D unresolved. CDR3 length: 16 residues. Trimming took off 2 bases at V and 3 bases at J, with 14 bases between the two ends. The germline V gene has CDR1 MNHEY and CDR2 SVGAGI. The CDR3 DNA reads TGTGCCAGCAGTTACCCAGCCTGGGCAGTCAATCAGCCCCAGCATTTT. It encodes CASSYPAWAVNQPQHF.

The V gene is TRBV5-1, the J gene TRBJ1-2; D is possibly TRBD1 (5 bases). The ends were cut back, 0 bases at V and 4 bases at J, with 13 bases in the middle. The CDR3 runs 15 residues. From germline, CDR1 is SGHRS and CDR2 YFSETQ. The CDR3 sequence is CASSLARGSGYGYTF. CDR3 bases: TGCGCCAGCAGCTTGGCCCGGGGGTCGGGCTATGGCTACACCTTC.

CDR3: CASSYRREGPYNEQFF. The DNA for the CDR3 is TGTGCCAGCAGTTACCGGCGGGAGGGCCCTTACAATGAGCAGTTCTTC. The rearrangement joins TRBV6-5 to TRBJ2-1, with 9 bases identical to TRBD2. Looked up from germline, CDR1 is MNHEY and CDR2 is SVGAGI. The CDR3 contains 16 residues. V trimming: 2 bases; J trimming: 4 bases; junction bases outside the gene matches: 6.

This rearrangement joins TRBV7-9 to TRBJ2-5; 9 nucleotides align to TRBD1. CDR1 and CDR2 (germline): SEHNR, FQNEAQ (reference sequence). The CDR3 extends over 15 amino acids. V was pared by 3 bases and J by 1 base, with 3 bases of the junction left unmatched. CDR3 loop: CASSFGDRVQETQYF. CDR3 sequence (DNA): TGTGCCAGCAGCTTCGGGGACAGGGTCCAAGAGACCCAGTACTTC.

There are a few counts of this clone. The chain joins TRBV27 to TRBJ2-1; TRBD1 agrees at 8 bases. The CDR3 loop spans 15 amino acids. Germline V gene lookup returns CDR1 MNHEY and CDR2 SMNVEV (reference sequence). J lost 3 bases, V lost 4 bases, and 5 bases had no gene match. The CDR3 sequence: CASSSGTGNYNEQFF. The CDR3, as DNA: TGTGCCAGCAGTTCCGGGACAGGAAACTACAATGAGCAGTTCTTC.

V gene TRBV2 combines with J gene TRBJ1-4; 8 bases are shared with TRBD1. V gave up 5 bases and J gave up 7 bases; unmatched junction bases: 9. The CDR3 runs 15 residues. The V gene's germline CDR1 is SNHLY and CDR2 FYNNEI. The CDR3 region is CASSRTGNLSEKLFF. In DNA form, the CDR3 reads TGTGCCAGCAGTAGGACAGGGAACCTTAGTGAAAAACTGTTTTTT.

The genes are TRBV27 and TRBJ1-6; a weak D match, TRBD1 (5 bases). V was pared by 2 bases and J by 6 bases, with 11 bases between. The germline V gene encodes CDR1 MNHEY and CDR2 SMNVEV (reference sequence). This CDR3 has 15 residues. This chain's CDR3 is CASSLRGPRNSPLHF. The CDR3 region has the DNA TGTGCCAGCAGTTTAAGGGGTCCCCGTAATTCACCCCTCCACTTT.

The J gene is TRBJ1-1, the V gene TRBV6-1; 9 bases are shared with TRBD1. The germline V gene has CDR1 MNHNS and CDR2 SASEGT. V was pared by 3 bases and J by 5 bases, with 4 bases of the junction left unmatched. The CDR3 has 14 amino acids. The DNA of the CDR3 is TGTGCCAGCAGTGAGACAGGGGGTGGGACTGAAGCTTTCTTT. It is translated as CASSETGGGTEAFF.

V and J are TRBV28 and TRBJ1-1, with D unclear. Germline CDR1 MDHEN, CDR2 SYDVKM. Trimming removed 9 bases from V and 1 base from J, with 12 bases in between. The length of the CDR3 is 13 residues. The CDR3 coding sequence is TGTGCCAGTTCGAGGGTTACGAACACTGAAGCTTTCTTT. It yields the protein CASSRVTNTEAFF.

The rearrangement links TRBV10-3 to TRBJ1-3; D is unresolved. The CDR3 runs 15 residues. From germline, CDR1 is ENHRY and CDR2 SYGVKD. Trimming took 0 bases from V and 0 from J, leaving 6 bases between them. The CDR3 DNA reads TGTGCCATCAGTGAGTCCTCCTACTCTGGAAACACCATATATTTT. Amino acid sequence: CAISESSYSGNTIYF.

CDR3 loop: CASSLARAGVNQETQYF. CDR3 nucleotides: TGTGCCAGCAGCTTAGCGAGGGCGGGAGTGAACCAAGAGACCCAGTACTTC. This chain links TRBV7-8 with TRBJ2-5, with TRBD2 matching 7 bases. V dropped 0 bases and J dropped 0; count of bases not matched to a gene: 7. The CDR3 contains 17 residues. Germline CDR1 SGHVS, CDR2 FQNEAQ.

This clone has only a few counts. The chain carries TRBV5-1 and TRBJ1-2; TRBD1 matches at 7 bases. This CDR3 is 14 amino acids long. CDR1 SGHRS and CDR2 YFSETQ come from the germline V gene. V was clipped by 0 bases and J by 2 bases; unmatched bases: 1. CDR3: CASSLEDRNYGYTF. CDR3 DNA: TGCGCCAGCAGCTTGGAGGACAGGAACTATGGCTACACCTTC.

The chain is built from TRBV9 and TRBJ2-5; TRBD2 aligns across 12 bases. J was trimmed by 5 bases and V by 4 bases; bases with no gene match: 9. Germline V gene sequence: CDR1 SGDLS, CDR2 YYNGEE. This CDR3 contains 16 residues. The CDR3 bases are TGTGCCAGCAGCCCGACGACTAGCGGGAGAGGGGAGACCCAGTACTTC. Translated: CASSPTTSGRGETQYF.

The genes are TRBV27 and TRBJ2-5; 7 bases are a match to TRBD2. This CDR3 comprises 15 residues. Trimming took 5 bases from V and 4 from J; bases not matched to a gene: 10. CDR1 and CDR2 (germline): MNHEY, SMNVEV (reference sequence). CDR3 DNA: TGTGCCAGCAGTCCCACCGCGGGGGAGGGAGAGACCCAGTACTTC. It yields the protein CASSPTAGEGETQYF.

The rearrangement uses TRBV24-1 and TRBJ2-5, with 7 bases fitting TRBD1. Germline V lookup: CDR1 KGHDR, CDR2 SFDVKD. The J segment lost 5 bases and the V segment lost 7 bases, leaving 6 bases of the junction unmatched. The length of the CDR3 is 13 residues. The DNA of the CDR3 is TGTGCCACCAGATCAGGGGGAGAGGAGACCCAGTACTTC. Translation: CATRSGGEETQYF.

This chain joins TRBV29-1 and TRBJ2-7; tentatively, D is TRBD2 (7 bases). The CDR3 has 11 amino acids. Germline V gives CDR1 SQVTM, CDR2 ANQGSEA. Trimming took 6 bases from V and 7 from J, leaving 13 bases between them. CDR3: CSVDKGGEQYF. CDR3 sequence (DNA): TGCAGCGTGGACAAGGGGGGGGAGCAGTACTTC.

V gene TRBV6-5 combines with J gene TRBJ1-3, with D maybe TRBD1 (5 bases). Germline values: CDR1 MNHEY, CDR2 SVGAGI. The CDR3 length is 14 residues. Trimming cost V 3 bases and J 4 bases, with 10 bases left between them. The CDR3 protein is CASSYRTPGNTIYF. The DNA of the CDR3 is TGTGCCAGCAGTTATCGGACACCAGGAAACACCATATATTTT.

Note on this clone: The same CDR3 arises from other DNA sequences in this sample as well. V usage is TRBV28 and J usage is TRBJ2-1; 8 nucleotides match TRBD2. The CDR3 runs to 14 residues. CDR1 is MDHEN and CDR2 is SYDVKM in the germline V gene. V lost 2 bases, J lost 4 bases, and 1 base stayed unmatched. Here the CDR3 reads CASSLSGSYNEQFF. DNA of the CDR3: TGTGCCAGCAGTTTAAGCGGGAGTTACAATGAGCAGTTCTTC.

The chain couples TRBV18 to TRBJ2-1, with 8 bases identical to TRBD1. J lost 6 bases, V lost 5 bases, and 6 bases had no gene match. Germline assignment: CDR1 KGHSH and CDR2 LQKENI. CDR3 length: 14 residues. CDR3 region: CASSVRTGSNEQFF. The CDR3 DNA sequence: TGTGCCAGCTCAGTTCGGACAGGGTCCAATGAGCAGTTCTTC.

The chain employs TRBV5-4 and TRBJ2-3, with D possibly matching TRBD2 (6 bases). V was shortened by 0 bases and J by 6 bases, with 17 bases between the two germline ends. The germline V gene encodes CDR1 SGHNT and CDR2 YYREEE (reference sequence). The length of the CDR3 is 16 residues. Written as DNA, the CDR3 is TGTGCCAGCAGCTTGGCCGGAGGCAGCGGAGGGGATACGCAGTATTTT. Its translation is CASSLAGGSGGDTQYF.

This chain uses TRBV30 with TRBJ2-1; D perhaps matches TRBD2 (6 bases). This CDR3 region has 15 residues. Germline CDR1 reads GTSNPN; CDR2 reads SVGIG (reference sequence). V was trimmed by 0 bases and J by 3 bases, leaving 12 bases between them. The CDR3 DNA sequence: TGTGCCTGGAGTGTACCCGGGACTGGCTACAATGAGCAGTTCTTC. Its translation: CAWSVPGTGYNEQFF.

The V and J genes are TRBV28 and TRBJ1-6; no clear D. Trimming stripped 7 bases from V and 10 bases from J, with 11 bases between. The germline gives CDR1 MDHEN, CDR2 SYDVKM. The CDR3 contains 12 residues. The CDR3 region is CASNEGSSPLHF. The CDR3, as DNA: TGTGCCAGCAACGAGGGAAGCTCACCCCTCCACTTT.

The chain has TRBV28 and TRBJ1-6, with 8 bases aligning to TRBD1. Per germline, CDR1 MDHEN and CDR2 SYDVKM. The CDR3 extends over 15 amino acids. The trim removed 5 bases at V and 5 bases at J, leaving 5 bases unmatched. CDR3 DNA sequence: TGTGCCAGCAGTCCCTCGGGACAGGATAATTCACCCCTCCACTTT. It specifies CASSPSGQDNSPLHF.

The chain couples TRBV13 to TRBJ2-2, with a tentative D call TRBD2 (7 bases). V was shortened by 3 bases and J by 6 bases, with 11 bases between the two germline ends. The CDR3 covers 14 residues. CDR1 PRHDT and CDR2 FYEKMQ come from the germline V gene (reference sequence). CDR3 bases: TGTGCCAGCAGCTTCGGGGGGCGGGCCGGGGAGCTGTTTTTT. Encoded protein: CASSFGGRAGELFF.